Below are 9 T cell receptor beta chains sequenced from a single sample in a study of OX40 agonist ivuxolimab in advanced cancers. Measured with immunoSEQ multiplex PCR; TCRdb has only the in-frame clones, and not every one. Here the sample spans tens of thousands of clones, about nine tenths being singletons. Here the sequenced sample was CD4+ or CD8+ T cells sorted from blood, taken in a trial of the OX40 agonist ivuxolimab. Every receptor here comes from an adult with an advanced solid tumor such as melanoma, head and neck, liver or kidney cancer.

This chain connects TRBV6-5 to TRBJ1-5; no definite D call. The germline CDR1 and CDR2 sequences are MNHEY and SVGAGI. The CDR3 sequence is 12 residues long. With 8 bases removed from V and 0 bases from J, the gap between germline ends came to 5 bases. The CDR3 is CASGRSNQPQHF. In DNA, the CDR3 is TGTGCCAGCGGCCGTAGCAATCAGCCCCAGCATTTT.

The chain joins TRBV28 to TRBJ1-4; D call uncertain. The germline V gene encodes CDR1 MDHEN and CDR2 SYDVKM. The CDR3 runs 15 residues. V lost 3 bases to trimming and J lost 8 bases, with 16 bases between them. CDR3 loop: CASSFAVTGSEKLFF. The CDR3 bases are TGTGCCAGCAGTTTTGCTGTGACGGGGAGCGAAAAACTGTTTTTT. The full variable domain, in which reference TRBV28 and TRBJ1-4 provide the parts outside the CDR3, is DVKVTQSSRYLVKRTGEKVFLECVQDMDHENMFWYRQDPGLGLRLIYFSYDVKMKEKGDIPEGYSVSREKKERFSLILESASTNQTSMYLCASSFAVTGSEKLFFGSGTQLSVL.

This clone showed up just once. The gene calls are TRBV7-2 and TRBJ1-2; TRBD1 matches 7 bases. V shed 4 bases and J 4 bases; nucleotides not matched to a gene: 6. Germline values: CDR1 SGHTA, CDR2 FQGNSA. This CDR3 has 14 amino acids. This CDR3 is CASSSPGQLYGYTF. CDR3 nucleotide sequence: TGTGCCAGCAGCTCCCCGGGACAGCTCTATGGCTACACCTTC.

Only a few counts were recorded for this clone. V usage is TRBV29-1 and J usage is TRBJ2-3; D not resolved. CDR3 size: 10 residues. Trimming left V 3 bases short and J 8 bases short, with 6 bases between. CDR1 is SQVTM and CDR2 is ANQGSEA in the germline V gene. The DNA of the CDR3 is TGCAGCGTTGAGGAAGGTACGCAGTATTTT. Its translation: CSVEEGTQYF.

V and J are TRBV18 and TRBJ2-7, with 7 bases fitting TRBD1. Per the germline V gene, CDR1 is KGHSH and CDR2 is LQKENI. The CDR3 is 18 residues long. V trimming: 0 bases; J trimming: 4 bases; junction bases outside the gene matches: 15. CDR3 in amino acids: CASSPPNYEDRVPYEQYF. Here the CDR3 DNA reads TGTGCCAGCTCACCACCAAATTACGAAGACAGGGTACCTTACGAGCAGTACTTC.

The chain joins TRBV5-1 to TRBJ1-6, with 7 bases matching TRBD1. The V gene's germline CDR1 is SGHRS and CDR2 YFSETQ. V shed 4 bases and J 5 bases; nucleotides not matched to a gene: 9. The CDR3 spans 16 residues. CDR3 sequence (DNA): TGCGCCAGCAGCGCTGACAGGGTAGTGCATAATTCACCCCTCCACTTT. Protein product: CASSADRVVHNSPLHF.

DNA of the CDR3: TGTGCCAGCAGCCCCGGGACTAGCGGCTACGAGCAGTACTTC. Its protein product is CASSPGTSGYEQYF. J is TRBJ2-7 and V is TRBV5-8, with 11 bases fitting TRBD2. Germline CDR1 SGHTS, CDR2 YDEGEE. The V and J ends lost 4 bases and 3 bases, in that order; junction bases with no gene match: 3. The CDR3 spans 14 residues.

This chain links TRBV9 with TRBJ1-2; D is unresolved. Looked up from germline, CDR1 is SGDLS and CDR2 is YYNGEE. This CDR3 has 13 amino acids. Trimming cost V 2 bases and J 4 bases, with 9 bases left between them. The CDR3 here is CASSVGPVYGYTF. CDR3 coding DNA: TGTGCCAGCAGCGTCGGCCCCGTCTATGGCTACACCTTC.

The chain uses TRBV19 and TRBJ1-5, with TRBD1 as a possible D gene (5 bases). The CDR3 runs to 16 residues. Trimming cost V 7 bases and J 0 bases, with 16 bases left between them. CDR1 and CDR2 (germline): LNHDA, SQIVND (reference sequence). In nucleotides, the CDR3 is TGTGCCAGTAATTCTTGGGACCTCAATAGCAATCAGCCCCAGCATTTT. Protein: CASNSWDLNSNQPQHF.